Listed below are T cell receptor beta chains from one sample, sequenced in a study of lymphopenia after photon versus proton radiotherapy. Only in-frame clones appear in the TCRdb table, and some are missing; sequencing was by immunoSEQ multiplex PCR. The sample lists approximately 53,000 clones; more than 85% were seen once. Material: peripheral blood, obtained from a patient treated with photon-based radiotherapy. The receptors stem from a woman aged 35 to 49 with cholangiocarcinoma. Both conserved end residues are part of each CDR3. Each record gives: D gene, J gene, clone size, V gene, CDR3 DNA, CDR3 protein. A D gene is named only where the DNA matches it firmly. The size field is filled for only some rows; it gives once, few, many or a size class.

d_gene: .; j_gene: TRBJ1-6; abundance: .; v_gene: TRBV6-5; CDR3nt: TGTGCCAGCCCGCCGGATGGGGTTGTAACTTCACCCCTCCACTTT; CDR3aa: CASPPDGVVTSPLHF
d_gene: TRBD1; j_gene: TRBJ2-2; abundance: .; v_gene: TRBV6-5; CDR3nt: TGTGCCAGCAGGCACAACAGGGGGAACACCGGGGAGCTGTTTTTT; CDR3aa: CASRHNRGNTGELFF
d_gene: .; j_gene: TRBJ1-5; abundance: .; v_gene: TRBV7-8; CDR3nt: TGTGCCAGCAGCCCGACTGTTGATCAGCCCCAGCATTTT; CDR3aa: CASSPTVDQPQHF
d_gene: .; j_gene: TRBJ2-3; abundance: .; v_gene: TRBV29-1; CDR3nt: TGCAGCGCAGAACCAGTTAGCACAGATACGCAGTATTTT; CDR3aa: CSAEPVSTDTQYF
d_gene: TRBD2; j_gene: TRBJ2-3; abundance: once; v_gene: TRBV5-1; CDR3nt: TGCGCCAGCAGGGCGGGAGGTAGCACAGATACGCAGTATTTT; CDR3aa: CASRAGGSTDTQYF
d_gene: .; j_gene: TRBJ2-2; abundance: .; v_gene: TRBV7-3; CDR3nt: TGTGCCAGCAGCTTAATGGGGCAGGGAGTAAACACCGGGGAGCTGTTTTTT; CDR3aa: CASSLMGQGVNTGELFF
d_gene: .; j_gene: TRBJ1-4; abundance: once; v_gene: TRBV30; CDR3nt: TGTGCCTGGAGTGTAGGTGGAGGTCAGAATGAAAAACTGTTTTTT; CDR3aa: CAWSVGGGQNEKLFF
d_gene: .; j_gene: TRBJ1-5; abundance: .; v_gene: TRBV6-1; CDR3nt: TGTGCCAGCAGTGAAGATGTTGACCGCCCCAATCAGCCCCAGCATTTT; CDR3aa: CASSEDVDRPNQPQHF
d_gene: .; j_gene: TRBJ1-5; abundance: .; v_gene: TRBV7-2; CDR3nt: TGTGCCAGCAGCTTAAACGACAGGTTTAGCAATCAGCCCCAGCATTTT; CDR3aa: CASSLNDRFSNQPQHF
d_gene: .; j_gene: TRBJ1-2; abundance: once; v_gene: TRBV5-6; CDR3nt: TGTGCCAGCAGCGAGCGGGGGGTTCGGTATGGCTACACCTTC; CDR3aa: CASSERGVRYGYTF
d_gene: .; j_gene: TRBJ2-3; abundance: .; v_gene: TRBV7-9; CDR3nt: TGTGCCAGCAGCTTAGGCAGACCTACAGATACGCAGTATTTT; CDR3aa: CASSLGRPTDTQYF
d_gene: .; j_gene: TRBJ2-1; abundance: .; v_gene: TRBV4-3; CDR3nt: TGCGCCAGCAGCCAAGATAGCGGAGCCACCTACAATGAGCAGTTCTTC; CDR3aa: CASSQDSGATYNEQFF
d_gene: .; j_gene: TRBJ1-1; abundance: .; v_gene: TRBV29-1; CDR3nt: TGCAGCGTGATGGAGGCGCTCGAAGCTTTCTTT; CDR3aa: CSVMEALEAFF
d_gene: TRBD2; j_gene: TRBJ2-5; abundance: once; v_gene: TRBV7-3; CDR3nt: TGTGCCAGCAGCCAGACTAGCGGGAACGGGGAGACCCAGTACTTC; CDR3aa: CASSQTSGNGETQYF
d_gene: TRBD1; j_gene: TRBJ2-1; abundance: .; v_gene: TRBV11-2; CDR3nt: TGTGCCAGCAGCCCCGTTGACAGGGGCTACAATGAGCAGTTCTTC; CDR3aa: CASSPVDRGYNEQFF
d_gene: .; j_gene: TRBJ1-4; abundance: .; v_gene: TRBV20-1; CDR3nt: TGCAGTGCTAGAGAGGGGGGAAAACTGTTTTTT; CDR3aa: CSAREGGKLFF
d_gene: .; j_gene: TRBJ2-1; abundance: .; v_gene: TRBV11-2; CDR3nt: TGTGCCAGCAGCCGGCCTTCACAAAGGAGCTCCTACAATGAGCAGTTCTTC; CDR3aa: CASSRPSQRSSYNEQFF
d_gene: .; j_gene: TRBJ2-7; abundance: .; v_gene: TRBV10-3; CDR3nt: TGTGCCATCAGTGAATCGGGACTGGACTACGAGCAGTACTTC; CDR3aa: CAISESGLDYEQYF
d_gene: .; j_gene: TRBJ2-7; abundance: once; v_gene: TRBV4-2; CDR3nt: TGTGCCAGCAGCCCCCCCGGCACAACCTCCTACGAGCAGTACTTC; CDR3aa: CASSPPGTTSYEQYF
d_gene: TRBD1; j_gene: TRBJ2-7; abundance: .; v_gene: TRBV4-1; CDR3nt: TGCGCCAGCAGCCAAGACCGGGACAGGGGCACTTACGAGCAGTACTTC; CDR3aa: CASSQDRDRGTYEQYF
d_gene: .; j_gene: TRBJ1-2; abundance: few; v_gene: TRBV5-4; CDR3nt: TGTGCCAGCAGCTTGGCCGTTCAGGGGCGCTATGGCTACACCTTC; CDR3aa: CASSLAVQGRYGYTF
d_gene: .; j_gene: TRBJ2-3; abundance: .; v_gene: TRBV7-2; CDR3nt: TGTGCCAGCAGCTTAGTGGCCTTCACAGATACGCAGTATTTT; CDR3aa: CASSLVAFTDTQYF
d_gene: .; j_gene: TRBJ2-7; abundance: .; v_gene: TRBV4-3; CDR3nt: TGCGCCAGCGGTTTAAGTGGGTCACACGAGCAGTACTTC; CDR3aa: CASGLSGSHEQYF
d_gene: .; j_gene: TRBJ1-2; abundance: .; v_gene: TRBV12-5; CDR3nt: TGTGCTAGTGGTGGCGACAGAGCCTATGGCTACACCTTC; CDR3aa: CASGGDRAYGYTF
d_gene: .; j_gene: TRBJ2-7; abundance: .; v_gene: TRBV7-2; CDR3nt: TGTGCCAGCAGCTTGGACAGCCGTTACGAGCAGTACTTC; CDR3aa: CASSLDSRYEQYF
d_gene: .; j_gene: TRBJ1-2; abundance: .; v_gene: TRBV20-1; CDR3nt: TGCAGTGCTTCCACAAACTATGGCTACACCTTC; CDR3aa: CSASTNYGYTF
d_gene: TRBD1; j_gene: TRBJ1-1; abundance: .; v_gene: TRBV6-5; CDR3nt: TGTGCCAGCAGGCTAACAGGGGGCACTGAAGCTTTCTTT; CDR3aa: CASRLTGGTEAFF
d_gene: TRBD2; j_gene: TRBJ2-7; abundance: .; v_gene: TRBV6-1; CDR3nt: TGTGCCAGCAGTGTTAATACCGGGGAGGGCTACGAGCAGTACTTC; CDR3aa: CASSVNTGEGYEQYF
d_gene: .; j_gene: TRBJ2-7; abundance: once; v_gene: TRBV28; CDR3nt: TGTGCCAGCAGTTTAAACCGTGGGGCCAGCTCCTACGAGCAGTACTTC; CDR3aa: CASSLNRGASSYEQYF
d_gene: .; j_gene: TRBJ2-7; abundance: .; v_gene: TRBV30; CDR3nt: TGTGCCTGGAGTGTGAGGGACGAGCAGTACTTC; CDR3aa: CAWSVRDEQYF
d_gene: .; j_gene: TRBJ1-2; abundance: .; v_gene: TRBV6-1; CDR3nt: TGTGCCAGCAGTGAAGTTATAGGGTCGACAGGCCCGTCCTATGGCTACACCTTC; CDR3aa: CASSEVIGSTGPSYGYTF
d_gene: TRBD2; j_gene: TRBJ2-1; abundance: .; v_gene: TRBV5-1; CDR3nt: TGCGCCAGCAGCCCCGGGACTAGCTCGCCGCGGAAGTATGAGCAGTTCTTC; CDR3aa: CASSPGTSSPRKYEQFF
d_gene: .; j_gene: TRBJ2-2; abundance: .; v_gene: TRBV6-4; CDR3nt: TGTGCCAGCAGTGGCGGTACGAACACCGGGGAGCTGTTTTTT; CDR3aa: CASSGGTNTGELFF
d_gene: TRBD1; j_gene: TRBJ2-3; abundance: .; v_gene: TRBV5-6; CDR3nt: TGTGCCAGCAGCGCTACCGGGACAGGGGGTAACTATTTT; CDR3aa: CASSATGTGGNYF